This is a list of T cell receptor beta chains from one sample in a study of T cell repertoires in cytomegalovirus infection. In TCRdb, the reads were re-called with MiXCR into one record per CDR3 protein. Counted here are more than 400,000 distinct CDR3 sequences, around 27% occurring once; the ten biggest clones make up less than 15%. The sample was PBMCs. Every receptor here comes from a human donor in good health (CMV status not recorded). Some clones in this sample may be carry-over from other donors' samples. CDR3s leave out the opening cysteine and the closing phenylalanine or tryptophan.

v_gene	CDR3aa
TRBV7-2	ASSSERVNGYT
TRBV12-3/TRBV12-4	ASSLYRGQAPLH
TRBV7-2	ASSLSQGRHQPQH
TRBV15	ATSKGSTSGTRETQY
TRBV4-1	ASSQDAGGGYGYT
TRBV4-3	ASSQAGTGIYNEQF
TRBV7-2	ASSQLAGTQETQY
TRBV6-5	ASSYVAGGATEAF
TRBV4-3	ASSQDRTSGRREQF
TRBV11-2	ASSLGRQGPWAF
TRBV11-1	ASSTRTSGADTQY
TRBV29-1	SAYKREINTEAF
TRBV14	ASSQRLGLQETQY
TRBV20-1	SARDGGSSYNEQF
TRBV7-3	ASSLTKGNEQF
TRBV6-5	ASSYSRIGGYGYT
TRBV12-3/TRBV12-4	ASSLAGGNSPLH
TRBV6-2/TRBV6-3	ASRPRTHYSNQPQH
TRBV18	ASSPTGNNSPLH
TRBV2	ASSVAGLVPYNEQF
TRBV7-2	ASSLTEETQY
TRBV7-9	ASSQRSGTGFSLSHNEQF
TRBV28	ASSFPTSGRLGNEQF
TRBV24-1	ATSAGQTSGANVLT
TRBV7-9	ASSLIAGGRETQY
TRBV24-1	ATSDFPSGRGGEQF
TRBV4-3	ASSQEWLTSRELF
TRBV28	ASSFGGRRQETQY
TRBV12-3/TRBV12-4	ASRLGGTGHQPQH
TRBV24-1	ATSGPASGGYEQY
TRBV6-5	ASRPWREGTDTQY
TRBV7-2	ASSFQGTEEETQY
TRBV6-1	ASSRPGVSGYT
TRBV12-3/TRBV12-4	ASRIRANEKLF
TRBV11-2	ASSLVGAVANTGELF
TRBV7-9	ASSKAADNQPQH
TRBV2	ASSFWQGAQETQY
TRBV27	ASSFLSPGALSSEQY
TRBV7-6	ASSSSGEVRNTEAF
TRBV7-2	ASSLAPQSAGNNEQF
TRBV7-8	ASSLGVSVNTQY
TRBV28	ASSIEPGELF
TRBV7-9	ASSWHGGGPLYEQY
TRBV19	AIGAWGYQPQH
TRBV12-3/TRBV12-4	ASSSDSSLQGGYT
TRBV7-2	ASSLGTRGVRAQY
TRBV5-1	ASSLETVGYT
TRBV7-2	ATPPIRGDQPQH
TRBV28	ASSSGALYNEQF
TRBV7-7	ASSRDREDQPQH
TRBV24-1	ATSLASGYEQY
TRBV14	ASSPPGTLYEQY
TRBV5-6	ASSKTGINTEAF